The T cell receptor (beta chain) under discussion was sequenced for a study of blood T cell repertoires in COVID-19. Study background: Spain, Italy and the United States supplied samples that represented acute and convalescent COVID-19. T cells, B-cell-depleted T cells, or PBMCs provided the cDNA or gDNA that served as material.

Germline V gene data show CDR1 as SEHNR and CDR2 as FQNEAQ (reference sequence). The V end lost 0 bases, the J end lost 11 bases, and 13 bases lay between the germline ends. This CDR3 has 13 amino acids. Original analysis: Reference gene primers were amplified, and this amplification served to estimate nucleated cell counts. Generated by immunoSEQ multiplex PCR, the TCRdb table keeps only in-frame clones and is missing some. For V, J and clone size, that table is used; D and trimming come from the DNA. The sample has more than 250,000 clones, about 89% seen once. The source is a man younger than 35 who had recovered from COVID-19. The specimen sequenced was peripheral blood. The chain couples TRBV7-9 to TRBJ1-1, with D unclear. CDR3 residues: CASSLAHSERAFF. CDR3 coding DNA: TGTGCCAGCAGCTTAGCTCACTCCGAGCGGGCTTTCTTT. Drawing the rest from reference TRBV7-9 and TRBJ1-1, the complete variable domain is DTGVSQNPRHKITKRGQNVTFRCDPISEHNRLYWYRQTLGQGPEFLTYFQNEAQLEKSRLLSDRFSAERPKGSFSTLEIQRTEQGDSAMYLCASSLAHSERAFFGQGTRLTVV.